A selection of T cell receptor beta chains follows, all from one sample in a study of cytomegalovirus exposure and HLA in healthy donors. Using immunoSEQ multiplex PCR, the repertoire was profiled, and TCRdb retains in-frame clones only, with some absent. The sample has roughly 140,000 clones, around 88% seen once. The sample taken for sequencing was PBMCs. These receptors were collected from a woman in her late teens or twenties in good health and CMV-seropositive. Both conserved end residues are part of each CDR3. Each record gives: J gene, V gene, CDR3 protein.

J gene: TRBJ1-1; V gene: TRBV11-2; CDR3 protein: CASTVNTEAFF
J gene: TRBJ2-7; V gene: TRBV7-9; CDR3 protein: CASSLYGTAGYEQYF
J gene: TRBJ1-2; V gene: TRBV18; CDR3 protein: CASSPTGGDYGYTF
J gene: TRBJ1-1; V gene: TRBV30; CDR3 protein: CAGEMYRGYTEAFF
J gene: TRBJ2-3; V gene: TRBV27; CDR3 protein: CASSFRQATDTQYF
J gene: TRBJ1-2; V gene: TRBV28; CDR3 protein: CASSLSSYGYTF
J gene: TRBJ1-1; V gene: TRBV7-2; CDR3 protein: CASSRRQGLTEAFF
J gene: TRBJ1-6; V gene: TRBV6-6; CDR3 protein: CASSPPGQRGSPLHF
J gene: TRBJ2-7; V gene: TRBV5-1; CDR3 protein: CASSFSSGQGSYEQYF
J gene: TRBJ2-7; V gene: TRBV6-1; CDR3 protein: CASSESSGSVNEQYF
J gene: TRBJ1-6; V gene: TRBV9; CDR3 protein: CASAVTGNDSPLHF
J gene: TRBJ2-7; V gene: TRBV6-5; CDR3 protein: CASRPGTEFHEQYF
J gene: TRBJ2-1; V gene: TRBV5-4; CDR3 protein: CASSSSLSSYNEQFF
J gene: TRBJ1-6; V gene: TRBV7-9; CDR3 protein: CASSHIQDLSYNSPLHF
J gene: TRBJ2-7; V gene: TRBV28; CDR3 protein: CASSFIIGLGRNIGAYEQYF
J gene: TRBJ2-1; V gene: TRBV28; CDR3 protein: CASTSSERYNEQFF
J gene: TRBJ2-3; V gene: TRBV6-1; CDR3 protein: CASEVLAGATDTQYF
J gene: TRBJ1-2; V gene: TRBV28; CDR3 protein: CASSLFRGAGYGYTF
J gene: TRBJ2-1; V gene: TRBV11-3; CDR3 protein: CASSLEGVGNNEQFF
J gene: TRBJ1-3; V gene: TRBV6-5; CDR3 protein: CASSYGPTEDTIYF
J gene: TRBJ1-6; V gene: TRBV6-1; CDR3 protein: CASLEGSSYNSPLHF
J gene: TRBJ1-1; V gene: TRBV29-1; CDR3 protein: CSVGQGHGEAFF
J gene: TRBJ2-7; V gene: TRBV28; CDR3 protein: CVAGTGTYEQYF
J gene: TRBJ1-5; V gene: TRBV19; CDR3 protein: CASRRGGVDRPQHF
J gene: TRBJ2-2; V gene: TRBV11-3; CDR3 protein: CASSSAPGLAAGELFF
J gene: TRBJ1-3; V gene: TRBV30; CDR3 protein: CASSTGGNTIYF
J gene: TRBJ2-7; V gene: TRBV11-2; CDR3 protein: CASSSGQSYEQYF
J gene: TRBJ2-3; V gene: TRBV7-2; CDR3 protein: CASSLGRELTDTQYF
J gene: TRBJ1-1; V gene: TRBV5-1; CDR3 protein: CASSLITGEGTEAFF
J gene: TRBJ2-4; V gene: TRBV6-4; CDR3 protein: CASHQSTRTGRNIQYF
J gene: TRBJ2-7; V gene: TRBV19; CDR3 protein: CASSIRRDRPYSYEQYF
J gene: TRBJ1-1; V gene: TRBV5-1; CDR3 protein: CASSLTGTENTEAFF
J gene: TRBJ2-3; V gene: TRBV2; CDR3 protein: CASSDRSADTQYF
J gene: TRBJ2-1; V gene: TRBV27; CDR3 protein: CASSLLIAGGNYNEQFF
J gene: TRBJ1-4; V gene: TRBV9; CDR3 protein: CASSVNRWTGEEKLFF
J gene: TRBJ1-6; V gene: TRBV4-1; CDR3 protein: CASSQGDRLSNSPLHF
J gene: TRBJ1-2; V gene: TRBV29-1; CDR3 protein: CSVEGQLGGYTF
J gene: TRBJ2-4; V gene: TRBV6-1; CDR3 protein: CASSEDGLAGGPRDIQYF
J gene: TRBJ1-6; V gene: TRBV4-3; CDR3 protein: CASSREPGQGRYNSPLHF
J gene: TRBJ1-1; V gene: TRBV7-2; CDR3 protein: CASSFRFAGPEAFF
J gene: TRBJ2-7; V gene: TRBV28; CDR3 protein: CASSLPAQLGTSRRGYEQYF
J gene: TRBJ2-1; V gene: TRBV25-1; CDR3 protein: CASSEYPAGVRNEQFF
J gene: TRBJ1-6; V gene: TRBV19; CDR3 protein: CASSIGQVNSPLHF
J gene: TRBJ1-4; V gene: TRBV2; CDR3 protein: CASSERSSGVEKLFF
J gene: TRBJ1-2; V gene: TRBV6-5; CDR3 protein: CASSAGTGRGYTF
J gene: TRBJ2-4; V gene: TRBV6-5; CDR3 protein: CASSRAGVGNIQYF
J gene: TRBJ1-4; V gene: TRBV9; CDR3 protein: CASSGSAGQGNEKLFF
J gene: TRBJ2-7; V gene: TRBV27; CDR3 protein: CASRSRGYHEQYF
J gene: TRBJ1-6; V gene: TRBV30; CDR3 protein: CAWSWGHSPLHF
J gene: TRBJ2-1; V gene: TRBV7-3; CDR3 protein: CASSLYRDRAYNEQFF
J gene: TRBJ2-1; V gene: TRBV10-2; CDR3 protein: CASRGLESYNEQFF
J gene: TRBJ1-1; V gene: TRBV30; CDR3 protein: CAWSVLMNTEAFF
J gene: TRBJ2-7; V gene: TRBV6-5; CDR3 protein: CASSPLQGGVEQYF
J gene: TRBJ2-6; V gene: TRBV2; CDR3 protein: CASSELRSGSSGANVLTF
J gene: TRBJ1-1; V gene: TRBV7-8; CDR3 protein: CASSLIAAVNTEAFF
J gene: TRBJ2-1; V gene: TRBV4-1; CDR3 protein: CASSQAPDRAGDEQFF
J gene: TRBJ1-5; V gene: TRBV5-5; CDR3 protein: CASSPSGFNQPQHF
J gene: TRBJ1-2; V gene: TRBV19; CDR3 protein: CASSPTGNYGYTF